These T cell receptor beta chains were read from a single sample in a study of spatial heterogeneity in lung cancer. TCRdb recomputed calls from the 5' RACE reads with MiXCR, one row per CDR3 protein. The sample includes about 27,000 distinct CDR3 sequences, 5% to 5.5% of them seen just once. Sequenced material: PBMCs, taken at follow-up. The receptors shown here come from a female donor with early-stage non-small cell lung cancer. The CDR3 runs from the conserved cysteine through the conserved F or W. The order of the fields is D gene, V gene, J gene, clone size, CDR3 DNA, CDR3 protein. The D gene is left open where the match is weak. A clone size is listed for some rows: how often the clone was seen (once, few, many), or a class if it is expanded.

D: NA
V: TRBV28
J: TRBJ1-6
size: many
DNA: TGTGCCAGCAGTTTCCCCTCCCTTGGGCCCCTCCACTTT
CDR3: CASSFPSLGPLHF

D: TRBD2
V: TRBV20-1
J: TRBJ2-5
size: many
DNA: TGCAGTGCTAGAGCCCTACGACTAGCGGGAGCGGAGACCCAGTACTTC
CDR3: CSARALRLAGAETQYF

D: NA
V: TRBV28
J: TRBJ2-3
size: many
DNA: TGTGCCACCAACGGGGGACCTACAGATACGCAGTATTTT
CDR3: CATNGGPTDTQYF

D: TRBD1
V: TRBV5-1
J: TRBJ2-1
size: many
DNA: TGCGCCAGCAGCTTGCAGGGGGCGAATAATGAGCAGTTCTTC
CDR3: CASSLQGANNEQFF

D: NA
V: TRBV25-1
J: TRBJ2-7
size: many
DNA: TGTGCCAGCAGTGATTTGGGACGCTACGAGCAGTACTTC
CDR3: CASSDLGRYEQYF

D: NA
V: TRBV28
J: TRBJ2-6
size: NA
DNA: TGTGCCAGCAGAACCGACCCGGGGGTAACTGGGGCCAACGTCCTGACTTTC
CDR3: CASRTDPGVTGANVLTF

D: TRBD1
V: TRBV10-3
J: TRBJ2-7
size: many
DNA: TGTGCCATCAGGTCGGGACAGGAACCCTACGAGCAGTACTTC
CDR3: CAIRSGQEPYEQYF

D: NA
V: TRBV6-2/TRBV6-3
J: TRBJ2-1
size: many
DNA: TGTGCCAGCAGTTTGTCGACTACACCCCAGTTCTTC
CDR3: CASSLSTTPQFF

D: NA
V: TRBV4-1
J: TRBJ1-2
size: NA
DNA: TGCGCCAGCAGCCAAGATAGTTCGGCAGGGGAATTTGGCTACACCTTC
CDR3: CASSQDSSAGEFGYTF

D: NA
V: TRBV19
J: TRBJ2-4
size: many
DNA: TGTGCCAGCTCACAAAGCAACGGACAAAACATTCAGTACTTC
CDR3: CASSQSNGQNIQYF